This is a list of T cell receptor beta chains from one sample in a study of blood T cell repertoires in COVID-19. The repertoire was sequenced with immunoSEQ multiplex PCR; TCRdb's copy has only in-frame clones and lacks some. Here the sample spans 180,000 or so clones, roughly 90% being singletons. The sample taken for sequencing was peripheral blood. These receptors all come from a woman aged 50 to 60 with acute or convalescent COVID-19. Each CDR3 is given with its conserved first and last residue. Each record gives: J gene, V gene, CDR3 protein.

>TRBJ2-1|TRBV7-2
CASSLGQDNEQFF
>TRBJ2-7|TRBV5-1
CASSLGQGGYEQYF
>TRBJ1-5|TRBV19
CASRDRGGDQPQHF
>TRBJ2-1|TRBV3-1/TRBV3-2
CASSQGTGGNEQFF
>TRBJ1-1|TRBV30
CAWETRGRAFF
>TRBJ2-1|TRBV9
CASSVDLMASGANEQFF
>TRBJ2-7|TRBV6-2/TRBV6-3
CASSYPHRGEQYF
>TRBJ2-1|TRBV4-2
CASSLTPGISYNEQFF
>TRBJ1-4|TRBV6-5
CASSYLGEDEKLFF
>TRBJ1-2|TRBV19
CASSQGGSGNYGYTF
>TRBJ2-5|TRBV5-1
CASRAAEETQYF
>TRBJ2-7|TRBV7-2
CASSNGGAGGYEQYF
>TRBJ2-7|TRBV9
CASSVAPGQGGVQYF
>TRBJ1-1|TRBV6-4
CASSPDRDTEAFF
>TRBJ2-6|TRBV30
CARQSVTGANVLTF
>TRBJ2-7|TRBV7-2
CASSPGLATYEQYF
>TRBJ2-3|TRBV5-8
CASSFPGSDTQYF
>TRBJ2-7|TRBV10-2
CASSEPGTSGTYEQYF